Reported below is one TCR beta chain. Its antigen is currently unknown. The CDR3 contains 15 residues. V was shortened by 1 base and J by 2 bases, with 10 bases between the two germline ends. Germline CDR1 reads MGHRA; CDR2 reads YSYEKL. Regions amplified from RNA transcripts were the TCR beta CDR3 regions. A first-round RT-PCR of the TCR CDR3 used the HTBI primer set. TCRdb reprocessed the multiplex PCR reads via MiXCR and lists one record per CDR3 protein. The data contain a few hundred thousand distinct CDR3 sequences, roughly an eighth of them seen just once; the ten biggest clones take up roughly 33%. These data come from a study of T cells in Graves' hyperthyroidism and ophthalmopathy. Overall study findings and caveats: Model-based prediction identified ophthalmopathy a median about 6.8 months prior to its onset. Blood held most thyroid clonotypes expanded above 0.001 frequency.

The sample consisted of blood. The receptor's source is a middle-aged woman with Graves' ophthalmopathy. The chain uses TRBV4-1 and TRBJ2-3; the D is unclear. The DNA of the CDR3 is TGCGCCAGCAGCCAAGGTCTGGACCTCACAGATACGCAGTATTTT. Translated, it gives CASSQGLDLTDTQYF.